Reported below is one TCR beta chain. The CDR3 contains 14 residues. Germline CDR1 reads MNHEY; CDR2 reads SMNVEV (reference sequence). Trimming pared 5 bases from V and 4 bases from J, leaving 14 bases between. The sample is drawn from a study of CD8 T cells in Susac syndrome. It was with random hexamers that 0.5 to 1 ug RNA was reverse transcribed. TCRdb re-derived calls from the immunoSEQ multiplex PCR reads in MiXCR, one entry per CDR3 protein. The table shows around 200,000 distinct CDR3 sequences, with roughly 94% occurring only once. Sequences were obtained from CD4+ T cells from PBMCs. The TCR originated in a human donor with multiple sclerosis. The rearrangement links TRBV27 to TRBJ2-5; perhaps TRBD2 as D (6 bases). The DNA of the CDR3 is TGTGCCAGCAGTGCGTCGGGGGAAGGAGAGACCCAGTACTTC. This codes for CASSASGEGETQYF.